The clone carrying this TCR beta chain was observed once. The sample originates from a study of technical replicates of blood from several donors. The data were produced by immunoSEQ multiplex PCR, yet TCRdb's version contains in-frame clones alone and is incomplete. The sample carries nearly 80,000 clones, 96% recorded once. CDR1 is SGHNT, CDR2 YENEEA, per germline. V was shortened by 1 base and J by 2 bases, with 10 bases between the two germline ends. This CDR3 is 15 amino acids long. This receptor was identified in a human donor in good health. The V and J genes are TRBV11-3 and TRBJ2-3; no clear D gene. The sample comprised T cells isolated from PBMCs. CDR3 DNA: TGTGCCAGCAGCTTAGGGGCCCAATTCACAGATACGCAGTATTTT. Translation gives CASSLGAQFTDTQYF.